This TCR beta chain was captured by sequencing in a study of vaccination and CD4 T cells after COVID-19. Germline CDR1 reads DFQATT; CDR2 reads SNEGSKA (reference sequence). Deletions cut 2 bases from V and 7 bases from J, with 19 bases between. The CDR3 covers 15 residues. At the Johns Hopkins FTIC core, DNA taken from cultured CD4+ T cells was sequenced by way of the Oncomine TCR Beta short-read assay. Using its own MiXCR run on the PCR reads, TCRdb lists one record per CDR3 protein. Here the sample spans approximately 20,000 distinct CDR3 sequences, approximately 65% being singletons. This clonotype was counted only a few times. Antigen unknown. Treatment described: approximately 11-day PBMC culture with coronavirus spike peptide pools or control peptides (ViraFEST assay). ViraFEST relied on peptide pools to expand antigen-specific T cells; the TCRs were sequenced afterward.

This sequence was found in a human donor who received a COVID-19 vaccine. The material sequenced was CD4+ T cells from blood, cultured in vitro, taken before SARS-CoV-2 vaccination. The rearrangement links TRBV20-1 to TRBJ2-3; tentatively, D is TRBD2 (6 bases). The CDR3 DNA reads as TGCAGTGCTAGATCGGGCGGGGCCTTTTGGAATACGCAGTATTTT. Its protein is CSARSGGAFWNTQYF.